This entry lists 32 T cell receptor beta chains sequenced from one sample in a study of T-cell reconstitution after alpha-beta-depleted transplantation in children. Unique molecular identifiers were used to barcode this TCRbeta library. TCRdb ran MiXCR on the PCR reads and lists one entry per CDR3 protein. The profile shows roughly 300,000 distinct CDR3 sequences, under 14% of them singletons. This specimen was peripheral blood, taken 180 days after TCRalphabeta/CD19-depleted stem cell transplant. All receptors derive from a male patient between 2 and 10 years old who had a stem cell transplant for chronic granulomatous disease, so the T cells may come from the graft donor.

This clonotype was detected many times. The genes are TRBV11-2 and TRBJ2-5; TRBD2 matches 10 bases. Germline trimming cut 3 bases from V and 0 bases from J; bases unmatched to any gene: 4. The CDR3 has 16 residues. Per the germline V gene, CDR1 is SGHAT and CDR2 is FQNNGV. The CDR3 sequence is CASSLIAGGHQETQYF. In DNA, the CDR3 is TGTGCCAGCAGCTTGATAGCGGGGGGCCACCAAGAGACCCAGTACTTC.

In regard to this clonotype: Since a much larger clone is just one base distant, this may be a read error. The rearrangement joins TRBV7-9 to TRBJ2-1; D is possibly TRBD2 (5 bases). The CDR3 contains 14 residues. Germline assignment: CDR1 SEHNR and CDR2 FQNEAQ (reference sequence). In DNA, the CDR3 is TGTTCCAGCAGAAATGAAGCGGAGTACAATGAGCAGTTCTTC. Translating gives CSSRNEAEYNEQFF.

This clonotype was observed at least ten times. The rearrangement uses TRBV29-1 and TRBJ2-2, with unresolved D. V shed 4 bases and J shed 1 base, with 7 bases lying between them. The CDR3 runs to 13 residues. Looked up from germline, CDR1 is SQVTM and CDR2 is ANQGSEA. This CDR3 reads CSVVQLNTGELFF. The CDR3 DNA is TGCAGCGTTGTACAGTTGAACACCGGGGAGCTGTTTTTT.

This clonotype was counted many times. V gene TRBV6-1 combines with J gene TRBJ2-7, with D uncertain. The ends were cut back, 3 bases at V and 3 bases at J, with 27 bases in the middle. Germline values: CDR1 MNHNS, CDR2 SASEGT. The CDR3 totals 19 residues. The CDR3 loop reads CASSDWRGQKEIGVYEQYF. CDR3 nucleotides: TGTGCCAGCAGTGATTGGCGTGGCCAGAAGGAGATTGGGGTCTACGAGCAGTACTTC.

A note on this clonotype: A much larger clone differs from this one at a single base, so this may be a read error. The chain has TRBV5-1 and TRBJ2-4; TRBD1 is a possible D gene (7 bases). The length of the CDR3 is 14 residues. Trimming shortened V by 1 base and J by 3 bases, and 8 bases separated the two germline ends. CDR1 is SGHRS and CDR2 is YFSETQ in the germline V gene. CDR3 protein: CASSLQGGKNIQYF. CDR3 nucleotide sequence: TGCGCCAGCAGCTTGCAGGGGGGCAAAAACATTCAGTACTTC.

This clonotype has only a few counts. The gene calls are TRBV5-4 and TRBJ2-7; D gene uncertain. This CDR3 spans 13 amino acids. In germline, CDR1 is SGHNT, CDR2 YYREEE (reference sequence). The V gene lost 2 bases and the J gene lost 4 bases, with 10 bases spanning the gap. Here the CDR3 reads CASSFDELYEQYF. DNA of the CDR3: TGTGCCAGCAGCTTCGACGAATTGTACGAGCAGTACTTC.

This clonotype has at least ten counts. This chain uses TRBV12-3 or TRBV12-4 with TRBJ2-7; the D call may be TRBD1 or TRBD2 (6 bases each). V lost 8 bases and J 4 bases, leaving 18 bases between the germline ends. The CDR3 spans 14 residues. DNA for the CDR3: TGTGCCAGCCAGAGACAGGCGGGGAGTTACGAGCAGTACTTC. This codes for CASQRQAGSYEQYF.

This clonotype was counted between two and nine times. The V call is TRBV4-2, the J call TRBJ2-1, with D perhaps matching TRBD1 (6 bases). V was pared by 0 bases and J by 8 bases, with 17 bases between. The CDR3 totals 16 residues. In germline, CDR1 is LGHNA, CDR2 YNFKEQ. The CDR3 reads CASSQDMNREWYEQFF. In nucleotides, the CDR3 is TGTGCCAGCAGCCAAGATATGAACAGGGAGTGGTATGAGCAGTTCTTC.

This clonotype was observed at least ten times. The J gene is TRBJ2-1, the V gene TRBV12-5; D remains unclear. Trimming took off 2 bases at V and 5 bases at J, with 10 bases between the two ends. The CDR3 extends over 14 amino acids. CDR1 and CDR2 (germline): LGHNT, FRNRAP. The CDR3 sequence is CASGLTGADNEQFF. The DNA for the CDR3 is TGTGCTAGTGGTTTGACCGGAGCCGACAATGAGCAGTTCTTC.

Many counts were recorded for this clonotype. V usage is TRBV7-2 and J usage is TRBJ2-1; 8 bases match TRBD2. The CDR3 has 15 residues. Germline CDR1 and CDR2: SGHTA and FQGNSA. V shed 2 bases and J 2 bases; nucleotides not matched to a gene: 2. Written as DNA, the CDR3 is TGTGCCAGCAGCTTAACGGGACTAGCCTACAATGAGCAGTTCTTC. This translates into CASSLTGLAYNEQFF.

A note on this clonotype: A much larger clone sits a single nucleotide away, making a read error possible. The chain's CDR3 is CASSLTSAHTDTQYF. In DNA, the CDR3 is TGTGCCAGCAGCCTGACTAGCGCCCACACAGATACGCAGTATTTT. V usage is TRBV5-6 and J usage is TRBJ2-3; 8 bases are a match to TRBD2. The CDR3 runs to 15 residues. V shed 4 bases and J 2 bases; nucleotides not matched to a gene: 6. Germline V gene data show CDR1 as SGHDT and CDR2 as YYEEEE.

Concerning this clonotype itself: A single base separates this from a much larger clone, so it may be a read error. This chain uses TRBV12-3 or TRBV12-4 with TRBJ2-5; no firm D call. Trimming took off 5 bases at V and 7 bases at J, with 8 bases between the two ends. CDR3 length equals 11 residues. CDR3 region: CASSVRGTQYF. The DNA for the CDR3 is TGTGCCAGCAGTGTCCGCGGGACCCAGTACTTC.

This clonotype was observed many times. The chain couples TRBV12-3 or TRBV12-4 to TRBJ2-7; TRBD1 matches at 11 bases. CDR3 size: 14 residues. V lost 3 bases and J lost 7; bases outside the gene matches: 5. The CDR3 region has the DNA TGTGCCAGCAGTTTCGGACAGGGGGCCCGAGAGCAGTACTTC. Encoded protein: CASSFGQGAREQYF.

This clonotype was picked up many times. The V and J genes are TRBV7-2 and TRBJ1-2; 7 bases agree with TRBD1. The CDR3 contains 14 residues. CDR1 and CDR2 from the germline V gene are SGHTA and FQGNSA. V was clipped by 5 bases and J by 8 bases; unmatched bases: 11. The CDR3 protein is CASSRDRVAGGYTF. The CDR3 bases are TGTGCCAGCAGCCGAGACAGGGTCGCGGGAGGCTACACCTTC.

This clonotype was detected many times. The chain carries TRBV20-1 and TRBJ1-4; weak D call: TRBD1 (5 bases). CDR3 length equals 14 residues. The germline gives CDR1 DFQATT, CDR2 SNEGSKA (reference sequence). Trimming stripped 2 bases from V and 5 bases from J, with 12 bases between. CDR3 region: CSARQTAENEKLFF. In DNA, the CDR3 is TGCAGTGCTAGACAGACAGCCGAGAATGAAAAACTGTTTTTT.

This clonotype was recorded many times. The chain joins TRBV5-1 to TRBJ1-6, with D possibly being TRBD1 (6 bases). The V and J ends lost 0 bases and 7 bases respectively, with 11 bases between them. Germline CDR1 reads SGHRS; CDR2 reads YFSETQ. The CDR3 runs to 15 residues. The DNA of the CDR3 is TGCGCCAGCAGCTTGGTTGCTGGGACAAATTCACCCCTCCACTTT. Translation gives CASSLVAGTNSPLHF.

The genes are TRBV13 and TRBJ2-7; 13 bases match TRBD2. V gave up 4 bases and J gave up 4 bases; unmatched junction bases: 4. In germline, CDR1 is PRHDT, CDR2 FYEKMQ (reference sequence). The CDR3 length is 15 residues. The CDR3 spells CASSSLAGGRYEQYF. CDR3 DNA: TGTGCCAGCAGCTCACTAGCGGGAGGGCGTTACGAGCAGTACTTC.

The chain employs TRBV5-6 and TRBJ2-3; TRBD2 matches at 13 bases. CDR1 and CDR2 from the germline V gene are SGHDT and YYEEEE. CDR3 length: 18 amino acids. Trimming took 4 bases from V and 0 from J; bases not matched to a gene: 8. CDR3 in DNA: TGTGCCAGCAGCCCCGGACTAGCGGGGGAGCCAAGCACAGATACGCAGTATTTT. This translates into CASSPGLAGEPSTDTQYF.

This clonotype was found many times. The rearrangement joins TRBV5-1 to TRBJ1-2, with a weak D call TRBD1 (5 bases). The CDR3 has 15 amino acids. CDR1 SGHRS and CDR2 YFSETQ come from the germline V gene. V lost 0 bases, J lost 4 bases, and 13 bases lay in between. CDR3 amino acids: CASSLDLREVYGYTF. CDR3 bases: TGCGCCAGCAGCTTGGACCTCAGGGAGGTCTATGGCTACACCTTC.

This clonotype appeared many times. This chain connects TRBV29-1 to TRBJ1-3, with TRBD1 as a possible D gene (5 bases). This CDR3 contains 11 residues. Trimming shortened V by 5 bases and J by 6 bases, and 8 bases separated the two germline ends. CDR1 and CDR2 (germline): SQVTM, ANQGSEA. The CDR3 DNA reads as TGCAGCGTTCAAGGGGCAAACACCATATATTTT. This gives the protein CSVQGANTIYF. Together with reference TRBV29-1 and TRBJ1-3, the CDR3 gives the full variable domain: SAVISQKPSRDICQRGTSLTIQCQVDSQVTMMFWYRQQPGQSLTLIATANQGSEATYESGFVIDKFPISRPNLTFSTLTVSNMSPEDSSIYLCSVQGANTIYFGEGSWLTVV.

The chain is built from TRBV28 and TRBJ1-3; weak D call: TRBD1 (5 bases). CDR3 length equals 11 residues. The germline gives CDR1 MDHEN, CDR2 SYDVKM. The germline V and J ends were trimmed by 2 bases and 10 bases, with 6 bases remaining between them. CDR3 coding DNA: TGTGCCAGCAGTTTAGGGGGTACCATATATTTT. Translating it yields CASSLGGTIYF.

This clonotype was counted many times. This chain joins TRBV5-1 and TRBJ1-4, with 9 bases lining up with TRBD1. V trimming: 2 bases; J trimming: 5 bases; junction bases outside the gene matches: 7. This CDR3 comprises 16 residues. Germline V gene sequence: CDR1 SGHRS, CDR2 YFSETQ. As DNA, the CDR3 is TGCGCCAGCAGCTTAAACAATGACAGGGGGAATGAAAAACTGTTTTTT. This gives the protein CASSLNNDRGNEKLFF.

This clonotype turned up a few times. The chain links TRBV19 to TRBJ2-6; 9 bases agree with TRBD1. Germline loops: CDR1 LNHDA, CDR2 SQIVND (reference sequence). This CDR3 has 17 amino acids. The ends lost 1 base at V and 0 bases at J; junction bases unmatched: 1. Here the CDR3 reads CASSIGQGVSGANVLTF. The CDR3 bases are TGTGCCAGTAGTATAGGACAGGGGGTCTCTGGGGCCAACGTCCTGACTTTC.

This chain connects TRBV2 to TRBJ2-7; D uncertain. The CDR3 sequence is 14 residues long. V gave up 6 bases and J gave up 5 bases, with 17 bases separating them. Germline lookup yields CDR1 SNHLY and CDR2 FYNNEI. As DNA, the CDR3 is TGTGCCAGCAGCTTTGCTAGGAACTTCAACGAGCAGTACTTC. Its translation is CASSFARNFNEQYF.

This sequence joins TRBV29-1 and TRBJ2-1; 7 positions agree with TRBD2. The CDR3 is made up of 13 amino acids. Unmatched junction bases numbered 13, after V lost 7 bases and J lost 10 bases. Germline V gives CDR1 SQVTM, CDR2 ANQGSEA. The CDR3 spells CSAHSGGVQEQFF. The CDR3, as DNA: TGCAGCGCACATAGTGGGGGGGTCCAAGAGCAGTTCTTC.

This clonotype was counted many times. This sequence joins TRBV12-3 or TRBV12-4 and TRBJ2-1; D might be TRBD2 (6 bases). The CDR3 totals 12 residues. The V gene lost 6 bases and the J gene lost 8 bases, with 11 bases spanning the gap. DNA of the CDR3: TGTGCCAGCAGCACCAGGAGGGATGAGCAGTTCTTC. As protein: CASSTRRDEQFF.

This clonotype has at least ten counts. The V call is TRBV5-1, the J call TRBJ2-2; perhaps TRBD2 as D (5 bases). Germline V gene lookup returns CDR1 SGHRS and CDR2 YFSETQ. CDR3 size: 15 residues. With 1 base removed from V and 3 bases from J, the gap between germline ends came to 10 bases. The CDR3 bases are TGCGCCAGCAGCTTGTACGCAGCGGACACCGGGGAGCTGTTTTTT. It codes for CASSLYAADTGELFF.

Many counts were recorded for this clonotype. This chain's CDR3 is CASSYKLNTEAFF. The CDR3 DNA is TGTGCCAGCAGCTACAAATTGAACACTGAAGCTTTCTTT. The chain carries TRBV7-3 and TRBJ1-1; the D is unclear. V lost 4 bases to trimming and J lost 0 bases, with 6 bases between them. In germline, CDR1 is SGHTA, CDR2 FQGTGA. The CDR3 extends over 13 amino acids.

This clonotype came up many times. The V gene is TRBV5-6, the J gene TRBJ1-1; D is ambiguous. The CDR3 runs to 14 residues. V was trimmed by 2 bases and J by 3 bases, leaving 11 bases between them. Germline CDR1 reads SGHDT; CDR2 reads YYEEEE. CDR3 coding DNA: TGTGCCAGCAGCTTTAATCTCCTGGACACTGAAGCTTTCTTT. Amino acids: CASSFNLLDTEAFF.

This clonotype was counted between two and nine times. The final CDR3 position lacks the conserved phenylalanine or tryptophan, pointing to a likely read error. Because the CDR3's place on the DNA is in doubt, the DNA is left out and the CDR3 is given as listed by TCRdb. This chain joins TRBV19 and TRBJ1-2. CDR1 and CDR2 from the germline V gene are LNHDA and SQIVND (reference sequence). With termini counted, the CDR3 has 11 amino acids. CDR3 loop: CASSGRTDTLI.

This clonotype was seen at least ten times. The rearrangement uses TRBV28 and TRBJ2-7; perhaps D is TRBD1 or TRBD2 (6 bases each). V lost 4 bases and J 5 bases, leaving 18 bases between the germline ends. The V gene's germline CDR1 is MDHEN and CDR2 SYDVKM. The CDR3 runs 15 residues. DNA of the CDR3: TGTGCCAGCAGTTCAACCGGGGGCGGAGGGGACGAGCAGTACTTC. Translating it yields CASSSTGGGGDEQYF. The full variable domain, in which reference TRBV28 and TRBJ2-7 provide the parts outside the CDR3, is DVKVTQSSRYLVKRTGEKVFLECVQDMDHENMFWYRQDPGLGLRLIYFSYDVKMKEKGDIPEGYSVSREKKERFSLILESASTNQTSMYLCASSSTGGGGDEQYFGPGTRLTVT.

Of note for this clonotype: At one boundary the junction diverges from the germline segment, which might be a read error. The chain couples TRBV7-2 to TRBJ2-1; TRBD1 or TRBD2 may be the D gene (6 bases each). CDR3 size: 13 residues. CDR1 and CDR2 from the germline V gene are SGHTA and FQGNSA. CDR3 DNA: TGTACCAGCAGCTTAGCAGGGGGGAATGAGCAGTTCTTT. Protein sequence: CTSSLAGGNEQFF.